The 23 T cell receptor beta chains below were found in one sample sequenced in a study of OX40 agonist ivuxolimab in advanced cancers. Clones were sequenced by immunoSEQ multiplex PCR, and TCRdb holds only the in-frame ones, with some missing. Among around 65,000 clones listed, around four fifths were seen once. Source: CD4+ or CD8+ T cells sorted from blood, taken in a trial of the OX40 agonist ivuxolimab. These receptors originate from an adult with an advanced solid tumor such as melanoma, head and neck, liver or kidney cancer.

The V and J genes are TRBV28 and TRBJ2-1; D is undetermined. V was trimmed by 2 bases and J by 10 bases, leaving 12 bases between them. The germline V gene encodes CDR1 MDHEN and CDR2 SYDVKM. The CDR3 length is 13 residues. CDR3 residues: CASSLPLRGEQFF. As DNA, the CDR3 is TGTGCCAGCAGTTTACCCCTCCGAGGCGAGCAGTTCTTC.

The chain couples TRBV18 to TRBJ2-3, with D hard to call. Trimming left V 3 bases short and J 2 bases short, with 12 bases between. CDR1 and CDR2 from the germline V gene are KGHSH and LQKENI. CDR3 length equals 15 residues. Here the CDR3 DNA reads TGTGCCAGCTCACCTATGGACCTACCCACAGATACGCAGTATTTT. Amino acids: CASSPMDLPTDTQYF.

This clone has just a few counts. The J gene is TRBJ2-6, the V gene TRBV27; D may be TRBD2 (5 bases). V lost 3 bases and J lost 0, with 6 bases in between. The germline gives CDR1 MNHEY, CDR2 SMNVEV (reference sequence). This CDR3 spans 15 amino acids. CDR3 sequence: CASSLGDSGANVLTF. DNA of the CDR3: TGTGCCAGCAGTTTGGGAGACTCTGGGGCCAACGTCCTGACTTTC. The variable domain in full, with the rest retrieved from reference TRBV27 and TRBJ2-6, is EAQVTQNPRYLITVTGKKLTVTCSQNMNHEYMSWYRQDPGLGLRQIYYSMNVEVTDKGDVPEGYKVSRKEKRNFPLILESPSPNQTSLYFCASSLGDSGANVLTFGAGSRLTVL.

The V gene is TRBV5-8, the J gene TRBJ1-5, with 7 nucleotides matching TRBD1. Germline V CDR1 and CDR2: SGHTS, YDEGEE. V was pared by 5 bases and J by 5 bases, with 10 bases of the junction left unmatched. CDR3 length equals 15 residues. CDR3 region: CASSIQGSDDQPQHF. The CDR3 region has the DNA TGTGCCAGCAGTATACAGGGGTCCGACGATCAGCCCCAGCATTTT.

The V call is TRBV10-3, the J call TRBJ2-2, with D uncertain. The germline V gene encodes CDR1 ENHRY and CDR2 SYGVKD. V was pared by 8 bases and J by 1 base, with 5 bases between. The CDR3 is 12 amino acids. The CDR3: CAIGRNTGELFF. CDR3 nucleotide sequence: TGTGCCATCGGGCGGAACACCGGGGAGCTGTTTTTT.

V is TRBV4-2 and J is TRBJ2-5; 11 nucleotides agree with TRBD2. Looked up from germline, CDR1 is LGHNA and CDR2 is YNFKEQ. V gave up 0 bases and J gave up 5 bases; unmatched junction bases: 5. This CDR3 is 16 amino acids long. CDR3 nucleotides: TGTGCCAGCAGCCAAGATGGTGCTAGCGGGGGGGAGACCCAGTACTTC. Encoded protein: CASSQDGASGGETQYF.

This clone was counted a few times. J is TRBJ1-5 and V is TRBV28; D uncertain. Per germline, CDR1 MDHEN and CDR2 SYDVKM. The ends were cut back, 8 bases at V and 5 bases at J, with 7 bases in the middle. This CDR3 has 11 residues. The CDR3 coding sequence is TGTGCCAGCTCTGGGGATCAGCCCCAGCATTTT. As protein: CASSGDQPQHF.

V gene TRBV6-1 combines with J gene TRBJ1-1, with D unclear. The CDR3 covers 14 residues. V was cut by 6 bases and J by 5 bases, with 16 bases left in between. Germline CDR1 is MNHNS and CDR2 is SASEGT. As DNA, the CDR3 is TGTGCCAGCAGCCTCGAGAAGTGGGGAACTGAAGCTTTCTTT. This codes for CASSLEKWGTEAFF.

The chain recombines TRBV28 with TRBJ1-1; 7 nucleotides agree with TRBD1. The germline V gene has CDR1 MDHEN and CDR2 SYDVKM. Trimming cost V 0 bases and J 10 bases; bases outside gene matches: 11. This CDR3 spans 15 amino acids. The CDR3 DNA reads TGTGCCAGCAGTTTATGGGCCAGGGGACAGTCGGGAGCTTTCTTT. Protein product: CASSLWARGQSGAFF. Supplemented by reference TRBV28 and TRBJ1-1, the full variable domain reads DVKVTQSSRYLVKRTGEKVFLECVQDMDHENMFWYRQDPGLGLRLIYFSYDVKMKEKGDIPEGYSVSREKKERFSLILESASTNQTSMYLCASSLWARGQSGAFFGQGTRLTVV.

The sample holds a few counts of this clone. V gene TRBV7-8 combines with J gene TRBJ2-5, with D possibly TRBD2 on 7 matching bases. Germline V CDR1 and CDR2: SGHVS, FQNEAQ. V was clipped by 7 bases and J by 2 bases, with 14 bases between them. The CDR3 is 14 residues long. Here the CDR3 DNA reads TGTGCCAGCACCCCCGGGGGGCGACAAGAGACCCAGTACTTC. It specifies CASTPGGRQETQYF.

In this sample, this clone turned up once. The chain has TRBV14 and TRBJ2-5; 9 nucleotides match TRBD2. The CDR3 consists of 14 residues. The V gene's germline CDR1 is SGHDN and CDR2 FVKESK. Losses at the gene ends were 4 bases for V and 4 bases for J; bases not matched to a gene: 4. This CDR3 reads CASSLRAGGETQYF. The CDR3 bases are TGTGCCAGCAGCCTAAGAGCGGGAGGAGAGACCCAGTACTTC.

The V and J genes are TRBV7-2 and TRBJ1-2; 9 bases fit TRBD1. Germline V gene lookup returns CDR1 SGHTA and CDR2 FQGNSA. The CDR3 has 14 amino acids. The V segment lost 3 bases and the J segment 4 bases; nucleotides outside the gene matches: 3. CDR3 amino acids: CASSLWDRAYGYTF. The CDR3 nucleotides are TGTGCCAGCAGCTTGTGGGACAGGGCCTATGGCTACACCTTC.

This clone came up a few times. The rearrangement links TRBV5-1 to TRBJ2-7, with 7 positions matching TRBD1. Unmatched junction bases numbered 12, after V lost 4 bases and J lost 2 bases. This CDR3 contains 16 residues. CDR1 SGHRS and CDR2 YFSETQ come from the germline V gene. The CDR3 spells CASSPKDRAPTYEQYF. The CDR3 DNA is TGCGCCAGCAGCCCCAAAGACAGGGCGCCTACCTACGAGCAGTACTTC.

CDR3 protein: CAWSVGPKAYEQYF. In DNA, the CDR3 is TGTGCCTGGAGTGTAGGTCCCAAAGCCTACGAGCAGTACTTC. This chain links TRBV30 with TRBJ2-7; D unclear. CDR1 GTSNPN and CDR2 SVGIG come from the germline V gene (reference sequence). Trimming removed 0 bases from V and 2 bases from J, with 11 bases in between. CDR3 size: 14 residues.

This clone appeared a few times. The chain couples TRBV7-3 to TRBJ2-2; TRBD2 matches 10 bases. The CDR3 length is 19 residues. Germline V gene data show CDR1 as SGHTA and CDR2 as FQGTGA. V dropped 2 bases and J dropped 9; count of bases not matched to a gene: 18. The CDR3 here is CASSLYSSASGGRIRELFF. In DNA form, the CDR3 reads TGTGCCAGCAGCTTATACTCTTCGGCTAGCGGGGGAAGAATCCGGGAGCTGTTTTTT.

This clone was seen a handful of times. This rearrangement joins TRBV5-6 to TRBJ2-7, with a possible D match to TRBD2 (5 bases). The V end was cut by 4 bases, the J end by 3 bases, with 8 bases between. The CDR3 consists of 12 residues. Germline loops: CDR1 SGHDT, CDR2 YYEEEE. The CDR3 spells CASSTGVYEQYF. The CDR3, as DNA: TGTGCCAGCAGCACCGGGGTCTACGAGCAGTACTTC. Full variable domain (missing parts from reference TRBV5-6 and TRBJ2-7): DAGVTQSPTHLIKTRGQQVTLRCSPKSGHDTVSWYQQALGQGPQFIFQYYEEEERQRGNFPDRFSGHQFPNYSSELNVNALLLGDSALYLCASSTGVYEQYFGPGTRLTVT.

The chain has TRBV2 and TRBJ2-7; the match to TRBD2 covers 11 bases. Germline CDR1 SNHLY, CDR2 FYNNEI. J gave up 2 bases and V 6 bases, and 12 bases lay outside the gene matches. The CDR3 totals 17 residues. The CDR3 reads CASRAGTSGLKPYEQYF. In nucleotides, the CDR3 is TGTGCCAGCAGAGCCGGGACTAGCGGACTCAAACCCTACGAGCAGTACTTC.

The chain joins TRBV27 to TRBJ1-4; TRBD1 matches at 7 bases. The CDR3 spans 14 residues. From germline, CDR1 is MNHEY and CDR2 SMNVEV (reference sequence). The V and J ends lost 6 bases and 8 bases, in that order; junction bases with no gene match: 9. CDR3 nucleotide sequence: TGTGCCAGCAGGTTGCAGGGGGTTGCGGAAAAACTGTTTTTT. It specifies CASRLQGVAEKLFF.

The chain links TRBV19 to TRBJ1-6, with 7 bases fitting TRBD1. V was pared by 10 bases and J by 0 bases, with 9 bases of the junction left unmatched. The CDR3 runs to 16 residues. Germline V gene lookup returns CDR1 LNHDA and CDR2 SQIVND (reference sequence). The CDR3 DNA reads TGTGCCACCTCCTCAGGGGGGAGCTCCTATAATTCACCCCTCCACTTT. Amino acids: CATSSGGSSYNSPLHF.

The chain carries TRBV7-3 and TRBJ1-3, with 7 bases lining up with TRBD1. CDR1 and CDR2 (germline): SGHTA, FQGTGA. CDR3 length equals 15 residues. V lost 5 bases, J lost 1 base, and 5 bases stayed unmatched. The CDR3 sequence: CASSRAGGSGNTIYF. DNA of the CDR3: TGTGCCAGCAGCCGAGCAGGGGGATCTGGAAACACCATATATTTT. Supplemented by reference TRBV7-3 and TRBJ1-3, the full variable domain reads GAGVSQTPSNKVTEKGKYVELRCDPISGHTALYWYRQSLGQGPEFLIYFQGTGAADDSGLPNDRFFAVRPEGSVSTLKIQRTERGDSAVYLCASSRAGGSGNTIYFGEGSWLTVV.

The CDR3 sequence is CASSLLAGSGETQYF. In nucleotides, the CDR3 is TGTGCCAGCAGCTTACTAGCGGGATCGGGAGAGACCCAGTACTTC. This chain joins TRBV7-7 and TRBJ2-5; 9 nucleotides agree with TRBD2. Unmatched junction bases numbered 5, after V lost 2 bases and J lost 4 bases. CDR3 length equals 15 residues. Germline V gene lookup returns CDR1 SSHAT and CDR2 FNYEAQ (reference sequence). Full variable domain (missing parts from reference TRBV7-7 and TRBJ2-5): GAGVSQSPRYKVTKRGQDVTLRCDPISSHATLYWYQQALGQGPEFLTYFNYEAQPDKSGLPSDRFSAERPEGSISTLTIQRTEQRDSAMYRCASSLLAGSGETQYFGPGTRLLVL.

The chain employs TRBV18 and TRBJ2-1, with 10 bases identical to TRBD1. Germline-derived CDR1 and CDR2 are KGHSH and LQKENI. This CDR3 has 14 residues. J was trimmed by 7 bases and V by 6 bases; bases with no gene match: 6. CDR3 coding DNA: TGTGCCAGCTCCCTCGGACAGGGGGGAAATGAGCAGTTCTTC. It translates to CASSLGQGGNEQFF. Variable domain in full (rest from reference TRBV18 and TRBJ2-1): NAGVMQNPRHLVRRRGQEARLRCSPMKGHSHVYWYRQLPEEGLKFMVYLQKENIIDESGMPKERFSAEFPKEGPSILRIQQVVRGDSAAYFCASSLGQGGNEQFFGPGTRLTVL.

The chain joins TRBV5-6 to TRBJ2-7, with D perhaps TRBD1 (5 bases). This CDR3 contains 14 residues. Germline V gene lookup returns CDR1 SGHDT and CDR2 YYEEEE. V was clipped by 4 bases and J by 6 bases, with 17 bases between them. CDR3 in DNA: TGTGCCAGCAGCCTTCAGGGTGACCTTATCGAGCAGTACTTC. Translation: CASSLQGDLIEQYF.